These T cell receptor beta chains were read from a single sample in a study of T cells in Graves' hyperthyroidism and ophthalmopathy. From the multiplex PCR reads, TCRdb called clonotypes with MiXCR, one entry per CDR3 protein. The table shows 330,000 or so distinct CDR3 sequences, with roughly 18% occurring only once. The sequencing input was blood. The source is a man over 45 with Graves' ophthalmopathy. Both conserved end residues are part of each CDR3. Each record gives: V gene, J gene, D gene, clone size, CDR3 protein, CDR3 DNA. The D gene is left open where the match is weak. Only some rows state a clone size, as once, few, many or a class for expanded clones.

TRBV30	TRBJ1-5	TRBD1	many	CAWRVTGSVNQPQHF	TGTGCCTGGAGGGTGACAGGGAGTGTTAATCAGCCCCAGCATTTT
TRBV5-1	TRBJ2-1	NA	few	CASSQDSSSYNEQFF	TGCGCCAGCAGCCAAGACTCGAGCTCCTACAATGAGCAGTTCTTC
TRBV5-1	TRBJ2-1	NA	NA	CASSLVAPIYNEQFF	TGCGCCAGCAGCTTGGTAGCGCCAATCTACAATGAGCAGTTCTTC
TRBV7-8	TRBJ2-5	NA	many	CASSLYGLPNQETQYF	TGTGCCAGCAGCTTATACGGACTACCCAACCAAGAGACCCAGTACTTC
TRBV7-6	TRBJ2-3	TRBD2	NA	CASSHGRGADTQYF	TGTGCCAGCAGCCACGGGAGGGGTGCAGATACGCAGTATTTT
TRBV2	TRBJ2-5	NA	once	CASGREETQYF	TGTGCCAGCGGCAGGGAAGAGACCCAGTACTTC
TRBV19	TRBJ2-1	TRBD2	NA	CASKLAGGRNEQFF	TGTGCCAGTAAGTTGGCGGGAGGGAGGAATGAGCAGTTCTTC
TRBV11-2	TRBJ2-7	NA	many	CASSGAVEQYF	TGTGCGTCGTCGGGGGCCGTTGAGCAGTACTTC
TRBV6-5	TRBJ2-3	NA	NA	CASSYRLTVSTDTQYF	TGTGCCAGCAGTTATCGCCTGACCGTCAGCACAGATACGCAGTATTTT
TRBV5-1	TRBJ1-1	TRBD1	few	CASSLETGSTEAFF	TGCGCCAGCAGTCTCGAGACAGGGTCCACTGAAGCTTTCTTT
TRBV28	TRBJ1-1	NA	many	CASSLGAEFEAFF	TGTGCCAGCAGCTTGGGTGCCGAATTTGAAGCTTTCTTT
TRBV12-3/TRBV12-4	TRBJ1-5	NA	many	CASSWERNQPQHF	TGTGCCAGCAGTTGGGAGCGCAATCAGCCCCAGCATTTT
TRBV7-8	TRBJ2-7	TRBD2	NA	CASSPSGRAGEQYF	TGTGCCAGCAGCCCGAGCGGGAGGGCCGGTGAGCAGTACTTC
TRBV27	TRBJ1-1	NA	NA	CASSFEPLSEAFF	TGTGCCAGCAGTTTTGAGCCCCTATCTGAAGCTTTCTTT
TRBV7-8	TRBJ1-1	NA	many	CASSLSPLWTQNTEAFF	TGTGCCAGCAGCTTATCCCCGCTATGGACACAGAACACTGAAGCTTTCTTT
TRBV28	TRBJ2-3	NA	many	CASSFNRGSTDTQYF	TGTGCCAGCAGTTTTAATCGGGGTAGCACAGATACGCAGTATTTT
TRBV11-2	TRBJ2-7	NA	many	CASSSIYEQYF	TGTGCCAGCAGCTCGATCTACGAGCAGTACTTC
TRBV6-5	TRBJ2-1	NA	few	CASSYSRTPTYNEQFF	TGTGCCAGCAGTTACTCGAGGACACCTACCTACAATGAGCAGTTCTTC
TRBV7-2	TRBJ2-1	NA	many	CASSRAGILYPDEQFF	TGTGCCAGCAGCCGAGCCGGGATTTTGTACCCAGATGAGCAGTTCTTC
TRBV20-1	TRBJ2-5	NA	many	CSATTSGVQYF	TGCAGTGCGACCACTAGTGGCGTCCAGTACTTC
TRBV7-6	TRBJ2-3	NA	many	CASSLVARGDYTQYF	TGTGCCAGCAGCTTAGTTGCCAGGGGGGATTATACGCAGTATTTT
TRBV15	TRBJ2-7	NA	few	CATSGTDTTYEQYF	TGTGCCACCAGCGGGACTGACACAACCTACGAGCAGTACTTC
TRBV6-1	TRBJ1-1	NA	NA	CASSERGGRNTEAFF	TGTGCCAGCAGTGAGAGAGGAGGTCGGAACACTGAAGCTTTCTTT
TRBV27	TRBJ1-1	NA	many	CASSPSIRSTEAFF	TGTGCCAGCAGTCCATCCATTAGGAGTACTGAAGCTTTCTTT
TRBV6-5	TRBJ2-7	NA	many	CASSYSTGNYYEQYF	TGTGCCAGCAGTTACTCGACTGGGAACTACTACGAGCAGTACTTC
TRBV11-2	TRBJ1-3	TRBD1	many	CASSPRDSSGNTIYF	TGTGCCAGCAGCCCAAGGGACAGCTCTGGAAACACCATATATTTT
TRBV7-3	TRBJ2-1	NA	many	CASSLNRVNEQFF	TGTGCCAGCAGCTTAAACCGCGTCAATGAGCAGTTCTTC
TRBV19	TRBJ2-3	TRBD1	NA	CASTGVIGSYTDTQYF	TGTGCCAGCACAGGGGTGATTGGGTCCTACACAGATACGCAGTATTTT
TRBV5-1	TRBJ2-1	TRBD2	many	CASSPGLAGGDYLYNEQFF	TGCGCCAGCAGCCCAGGACTAGCGGGAGGCGACTACCTATACAATGAGCAGTTCTTC
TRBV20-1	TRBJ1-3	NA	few	CSARDRFAPSSGNTIYF	TGCAGTGCTAGAGATCGGTTCGCCCCAAGCTCTGGAAACACCATATATTTT
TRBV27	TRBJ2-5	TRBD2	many	CASRGLAGKETQYF	TGTGCCAGCAGAGGACTAGCGGGAAAAGAGACCCAGTACTTC
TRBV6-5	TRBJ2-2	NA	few	CASSYGVAATGELFF	TGTGCCAGCAGTTACGGGGTAGCAGCTACCGGGGAGCTGTTTTTT
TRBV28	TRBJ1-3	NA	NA	CPSSSSGNTIYF	TGTCCCAGCAGTTCCTCTGGAAACACCATATATTTT
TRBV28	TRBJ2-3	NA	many	CASSLRGNTDTQYF	TGTGCCAGCAGTTTACGGGGTAACACAGATACGCAGTATTTT
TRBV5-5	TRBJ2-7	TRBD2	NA	CASTSGLGYEQYF	TGTGCCAGCACTAGCGGATTGGGCTACGAGCAGTACTTC
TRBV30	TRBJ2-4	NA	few	CAWTASLKNIQYF	TGTGCCTGGACGGCCTCTCTCAAAAACATTCAGTACTTC
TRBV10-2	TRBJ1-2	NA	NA	CASSGRPEVGYTF	TGCGCCAGCAGTGGACGGCCTGAGGTTGGCTACACCTTC
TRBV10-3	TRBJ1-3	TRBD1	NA	CAISTTGRGNTIYF	TGTGCCATCAGCACGACAGGGAGAGGAAACACCATATATTTT
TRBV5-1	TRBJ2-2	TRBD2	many	CASSPTSGNTGELFF	TGCGCCAGCAGCCCCACTAGCGGGAACACCGGGGAGCTGTTTTTT
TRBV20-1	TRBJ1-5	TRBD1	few	CSAHTGGRGSQPQHF	TGCAGTGCCCACACAGGGGGCAGGGGGAGTCAGCCCCAGCATTTT
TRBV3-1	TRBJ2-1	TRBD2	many	CASSQELPGLGAPNEQFF	TGTGCCAGCAGCCAAGAGCTCCCGGGACTAGGGGCCCCCAATGAGCAGTTCTTC
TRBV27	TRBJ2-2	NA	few	CASSLSRIIVTGELFF	TGTGCCAGCAGTTTATCGCGAATTATAGTCACCGGGGAGCTGTTTTTT
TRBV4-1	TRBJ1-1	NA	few	CASSQDLRFEAFF	TGCGCCAGCAGCCAAGATCTACGCTTCGAAGCTTTCTTT
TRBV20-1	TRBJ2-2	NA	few	CSATGAGELFF	TGCAGTGCTACAGGGGCCGGGGAGCTGTTTTTT
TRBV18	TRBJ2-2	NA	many	CASSPGGELFF	TGTGCCAGCTCACCAGGAGGGGAGCTGTTTTTT
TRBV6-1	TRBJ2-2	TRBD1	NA	CASSPSRDRGTGELFF	TGTGCCAGCAGTCCCTCCAGGGACAGGGGAACCGGGGAGCTGTTTTTT
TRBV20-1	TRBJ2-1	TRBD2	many	CSARDTTTGLAGGYHEQFF	TGCAGTGCTAGAGATACCACTACGGGACTAGCGGGAGGTTATCATGAGCAGTTCTTC
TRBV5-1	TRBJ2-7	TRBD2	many	CASSVRAGVEEQYF	TGCGCCAGCAGCGTCCGAGCGGGAGTGGAGGAGCAGTACTTC
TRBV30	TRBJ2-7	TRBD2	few	CAWSVISGGGRFEHEQYF	TGTGCCTGGAGTGTAATTTCTGGAGGCGGGAGGTTTGAGCACGAGCAGTACTTC
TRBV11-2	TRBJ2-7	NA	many	CASSPRRLGAHEQYF	TGTGCCAGCAGCCCCCGAAGACTAGGGGCCCACGAGCAGTACTTC
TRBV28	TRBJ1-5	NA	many	CASSPRGWNQPQHF	TGTGCCAGCAGCCCCCGGGGTTGGAATCAGCCCCAGCATTTT
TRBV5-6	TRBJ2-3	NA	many	CASSLVGTDTQYF	TGTGCCAGCAGCTTAGTAGGCACAGATACGCAGTATTTT
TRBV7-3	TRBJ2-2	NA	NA	CASSPGSNTGELFF	TGTGCCAGCAGCCCGGGATCGAACACCGGGGAGCTGTTTTTT
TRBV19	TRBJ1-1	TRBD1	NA	CASLDRASEAFF	TGTGCCAGCCTCGACAGGGCGAGTGAAGCTTTCTTT
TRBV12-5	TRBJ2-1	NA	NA	CASAAQETQFF	TGTGCTAGTGCAGCCCAAGAGACCCAGTTCTTC
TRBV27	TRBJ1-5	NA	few	CATKRDNSNQPQHF	TGTGCCACGAAAAGGGATAATAGCAATCAGCCCCAGCATTTT
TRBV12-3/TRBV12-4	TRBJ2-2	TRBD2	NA	CASKPPGLPTGELFF	TGTGCCAGCAAACCTCCGGGACTACCGACTGGGGAGCTGTTTTTT
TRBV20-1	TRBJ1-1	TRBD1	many	CSARDPGQDHTEAFF	TGCAGTGCTAGAGACCCCGGACAGGACCACACTGAAGCTTTCTTT